A selection of T cell receptor beta chains follows, all from one sample in a study of cytomegalovirus exposure and HLA in healthy donors. Sequencing was performed with immunoSEQ multiplex PCR; in TCRdb, only in-frame clones are kept and a portion is missing. The sample contains around 130,000 clones, 75% to 90% of which appear only once. The material sequenced was PBMCs. Receptors were obtained from a woman under 40 in good health and CMV-seropositive. Both conserved end residues are part of each CDR3. A D gene is named only where the DNA matches it firmly. Clone size is shown for a subset of rows, as once, few, many or a class of expanded clone.

>TRBV30|TRBJ1-5|once|NA
CAWGDWGGQPQHF
TGTGCCTGGGGGGACTGGGGTGGCCAGCCCCAGCATTTT
>TRBV9|TRBJ1-1|NA|NA
CASSVSTTNTEAFF
TGTGCCAGCAGCGTCTCGACAACGAACACTGAAGCTTTCTTT
>TRBV27|TRBJ1-5|NA|TRBD1
CATGGGNQPQHF
TGTGCCACAGGGGGTGGCAATCAGCCCCAGCATTTT
>TRBV6-5|TRBJ1-4|NA|NA
CASSPQAATNEKLFF
TGTGCCAGCAGTCCCCAGGCTGCAACTAATGAAAAACTGTTTTTT
>TRBV27|TRBJ2-7|NA|TRBD1
CASSRTGGGYEQYF
TGTGCCAGCAGCAGGACAGGGGGCGGATACGAGCAGTACTTC
>TRBV19|TRBJ2-2|NA|TRBD2
CASRAGGPPTGELFF
TGTGCCAGTAGGGCGGGAGGGCCCCCCACCGGGGAGCTGTTTTTT
>TRBV2|TRBJ1-1|NA|NA
CASRDSLEAFF
TGTGCCAGCAGAGACTCTCTTGAAGCTTTCTTT
>TRBV7-7|TRBJ2-1|NA|TRBD1
CASSLNRGPQYNEQFF
TGTGCCAGCAGCTTGAACAGGGGGCCCCAATACAATGAGCAGTTCTTC
>TRBV5-1|TRBJ1-2|NA|NA
CASRLEGLYGYTF
TGCGCCAGCAGGTTGGAGGGACTCTATGGCTACACCTTC
>TRBV10-3|TRBJ2-7|NA|NA
CAIRSPDSSYEQYF
TGTGCCATCAGGTCCCCGGACAGCTCCTACGAGCAGTACTTC
>TRBV7-6|TRBJ1-1|NA|NA
CASSLGGGMNTEAFF
TGTGCCAGCAGCTTAGGGGGCGGCATGAACACTGAAGCTTTCTTT
>TRBV10-3|TRBJ2-1|NA|TRBD1
CAISEGTGDYNEQFF
TGTGCCATCAGTGAGGGGACAGGGGACTACAATGAGCAGTTCTTC
>TRBV5-1|TRBJ1-2|NA|TRBD1
CASSADRGSYGYTF
TGCGCCAGCAGCGCGGACAGGGGATCCTATGGCTACACCTTC
>TRBV7-6|TRBJ1-1|NA|NA
CASSLGMPGTEAFF
TGTGCCAGCAGCTTAGGCATGCCGGGCACTGAAGCTTTCTTT
>TRBV9|TRBJ2-3|NA|NA
CASSREPPDTQYF
TGTGCCAGCAGTCGAGAGCCCCCAGATACGCAGTATTTT